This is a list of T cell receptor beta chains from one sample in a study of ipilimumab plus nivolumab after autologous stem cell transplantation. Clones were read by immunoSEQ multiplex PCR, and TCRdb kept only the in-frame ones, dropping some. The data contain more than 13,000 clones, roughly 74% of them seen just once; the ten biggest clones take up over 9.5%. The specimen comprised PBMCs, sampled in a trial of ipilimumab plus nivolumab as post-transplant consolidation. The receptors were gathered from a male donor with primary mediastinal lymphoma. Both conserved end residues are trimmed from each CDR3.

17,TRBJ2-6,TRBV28,ASSSGGEYGFSGANVLT
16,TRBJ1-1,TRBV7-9,ASSGTEGRGSMNTEAF
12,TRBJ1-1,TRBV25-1,ASSRQGWNTEAF
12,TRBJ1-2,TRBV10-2,ASSAPLGEGGYT
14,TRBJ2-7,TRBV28,ASSSGKWGDRDEQY
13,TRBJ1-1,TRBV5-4,ASSLGGGVNTEAF
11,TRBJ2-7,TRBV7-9,ASGFGQDYPQY
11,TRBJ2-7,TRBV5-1,ASSLELVSEQY
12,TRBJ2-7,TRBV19,ASAFGGGTYEQY
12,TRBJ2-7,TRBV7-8,ASSLGTPPYEQY
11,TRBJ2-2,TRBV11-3,ASSRQGTGELF
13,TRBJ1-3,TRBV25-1,ASSDRDPKGYTIY
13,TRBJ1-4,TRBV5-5,ASSDLRGEPEKLF
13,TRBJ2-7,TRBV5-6,ASSLEMTGGVEQY
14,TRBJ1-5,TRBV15,ATSPEGTAQGGPQH
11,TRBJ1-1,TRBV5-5,ASSLVAKTEAF
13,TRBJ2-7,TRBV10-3,AIESTGAGSYEQY
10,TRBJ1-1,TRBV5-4,ASSKVGTEAF
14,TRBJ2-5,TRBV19,ASTLHSGRATETQY
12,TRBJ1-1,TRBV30,AWSVHPSHTEAF
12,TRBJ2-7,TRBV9,ASSPRQGTHEQY
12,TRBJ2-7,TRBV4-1,ASSLGQGVDEQY
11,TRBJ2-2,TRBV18,ASSPGRNGELF
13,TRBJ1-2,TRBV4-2,ASSPGQGASSGYT
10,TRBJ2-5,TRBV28,ATLTAQETQY
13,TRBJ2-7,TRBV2,ASRGPSGRSYEQY
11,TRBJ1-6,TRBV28,ASSFPLNSPLH
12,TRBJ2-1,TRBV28,ASKGGVAGAVRF
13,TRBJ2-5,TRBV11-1,ASSLGGQTQETQY
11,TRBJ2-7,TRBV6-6,ASRGQGGYEQY
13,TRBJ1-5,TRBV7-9,ASSLGQTSNQPQH
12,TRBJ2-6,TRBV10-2,ASTQGRGYDVLT
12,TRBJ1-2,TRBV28,ASRGPPGVNGYT
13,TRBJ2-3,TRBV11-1,ASSLEGRGVDTQY
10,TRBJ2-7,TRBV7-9,ASSLGGTEQY
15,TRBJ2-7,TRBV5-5,ASSPPRGDLAPTFIH
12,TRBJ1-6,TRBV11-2,ASSLDKQGVPLH
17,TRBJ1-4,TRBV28,ASRPLKQGPDATNEKLF
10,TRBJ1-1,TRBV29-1,SAAHMNTEAF
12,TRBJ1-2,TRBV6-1,ASSEEPGRGGYT